Each of the 21 T cell receptor beta chains below was sequenced from the same sample in a study of beta chain features in type 1 diabetes. Study-wide findings and caveats: Type 1 diabetes patients had TCRB CDR3s that were shorter (moderately but significantly so) in all four CD4+ subsets.

The study reverse transcribed the entire isolated RNA, so it sequenced expressed TCRB transcripts. Only in-frame clones appear in the TCRdb table, and some are missing; sequencing was by immunoSEQ multiplex PCR. The sample shows about 160,000 clones, approximately 7.8% of them seen only once. The antigens for these receptors are not known. The source material was central memory CD4+ T cells from blood. The receptors derive from a middle-aged woman with type 1 diabetes.

The rearrangement uses TRBV7-3 and TRBJ2-3; 10 nucleotides agree with TRBD2. The V and J ends lost 5 bases and 1 base, in that order; junction bases with no gene match: 3. The CDR3 loop spans 15 amino acids. Germline CDR1 SGHTA, CDR2 FQGTGA. The CDR3 reads CASSQGLAGTDTQYF. The CDR3 DNA is TGTGCCAGCAGCCAAGGACTAGCGGGCACAGATACGCAGTATTTT.

The chain has TRBV28 and TRBJ2-2, with 7 bases aligning to TRBD2. CDR1 and CDR2 (germline): MDHEN, SYDVKM. This CDR3 is 15 amino acids long. Trimming took 8 bases from V and 1 from J; bases not matched to a gene: 7. The CDR3 is CASALGGQNTGELFF. The CDR3 DNA is TGTGCCAGCGCCTTGGGAGGGCAGAACACCGGGGAGCTGTTTTTT.

This clone was detected only a few times. The V call is TRBV11-2, the J call TRBJ2-3; 8 positions agree with TRBD2. This CDR3 is 18 amino acids long. Germline-derived CDR1 and CDR2 are SGHAT and FQNNGV. The trim removed 2 bases at V and 0 bases at J, leaving 10 bases unmatched. CDR3 in amino acids: CASSLLAGGPASTDTQYF. DNA of the CDR3: TGTGCCAGCAGCTTACTGGCGGGGGGTCCCGCTAGCACAGATACGCAGTATTTT.

This clone has more than one count but fewer than ten. The chain is built from TRBV6-5 and TRBJ1-2; D is perhaps TRBD1 (5 bases). V lost 3 bases and J 8 bases, leaving 16 bases between the germline ends. The CDR3 has 14 amino acids. Per the germline V gene, CDR1 is MNHEY and CDR2 is SVGAGI. The CDR3 nucleotides read TGTGCCAGCAGTTATAGGAACAGGAGGGACGGCTACACCTTC. Its translation is CASSYRNRRDGYTF.

V usage is TRBV7-9 and J usage is TRBJ1-2, with D perhaps TRBD1 (6 bases). The ends were cut back, 5 bases at V and 2 bases at J, with 9 bases in the middle. The CDR3 totals 13 residues. Germline V CDR1 and CDR2: SEHNR, FQNEAQ (reference sequence). In DNA, the CDR3 is TGTGCCAGCAGCCCTGACAGGAACTATGGCTACACCTTC. It codes for CASSPDRNYGYTF.

This clone was counted only a few times. This sequence joins TRBV29-1 and TRBJ1-1; the D gene is possibly TRBD1 (6 bases). V was cut by 4 bases and J by 3 bases, with 15 bases left in between. Germline V gene lookup returns CDR1 SQVTM and CDR2 ANQGSEA. The CDR3 consists of 14 residues. DNA for the CDR3: TGCAGCGTTGTTTGGTCCGAGGGGGACACTGAAGCTTTCTTT. Translating gives CSVVWSEGDTEAFF.

This clone was detected a few times. This sequence joins TRBV28 and TRBJ1-1, with D hard to call. This CDR3 contains 12 residues. With 2 bases removed from V and 5 bases from J, the gap between germline ends came to 6 bases. Germline values: CDR1 MDHEN, CDR2 SYDVKM. CDR3 amino acids: CASSLRRTEAFF. CDR3 nucleotides: TGTGCCAGCAGTTTAAGGAGGACTGAAGCTTTCTTT.

This clone was recorded only once. V usage is TRBV2 and J usage is TRBJ1-5; TRBD1 agrees at 8 bases. CDR3 length: 15 amino acids. Germline V CDR1 and CDR2: SNHLY, FYNNEI. V shed 5 bases and J 2 bases; nucleotides not matched to a gene: 5. The CDR3 DNA is TGTGCCAGCAGTCTGACAGGGGTGCGCAATCAGCCCCAGCATTTT. Protein: CASSLTGVRNQPQHF.

V usage is TRBV28 and J usage is TRBJ1-1, with D possibly being TRBD1 (6 bases). Germline V gene lookup returns CDR1 MDHEN and CDR2 SYDVKM. CDR3 size: 14 residues. V lost 5 bases to trimming and J lost 4 bases, with 14 bases between them. The CDR3 coding sequence is TGTGCCAGCAGTCCCCTCACAGGGAGCACTGAAGCTTTCTTT. Protein: CASSPLTGSTEAFF.

This clone is a singleton in its sample. The CDR3 sequence is CASSPGGAGVETQYF. Written as DNA, the CDR3 is TGTGCCAGTTCCCCGGGAGGAGCGGGAGTCGAGACCCAGTACTTC. The genes are TRBV14 and TRBJ2-5, with 8 bases lining up with TRBD2. CDR3 length equals 15 residues. The J segment lost 5 bases and the V segment lost 9 bases, leaving 14 bases of the junction unmatched. Germline V gene lookup returns CDR1 SGHDN and CDR2 FVKESK.

This clone was seen repeatedly, ten times or more. The rearrangement uses TRBV29-1 and TRBJ2-1, with 7 bases identical to TRBD1. The V segment lost 4 bases and the J segment 4 bases; nucleotides outside the gene matches: 4. Germline assignment: CDR1 SQVTM and CDR2 ANQGSEA. CDR3 length equals 13 residues. The CDR3 coding sequence is TGCAGCGTTGCCCGGGACAGTTACAATGAGCAGTTCTTC. The encoded protein is CSVARDSYNEQFF.

This clone was counted only a few times. This chain links TRBV4-3 with TRBJ2-1, with a tentative D call TRBD2 (5 bases). The ends were cut back, 4 bases at V and 0 bases at J, with 7 bases in the middle. CDR3 length: 14 residues. CDR1 LGHNA and CDR2 YSLEER come from the germline V gene. DNA for the CDR3: TGCGCCAGCAGCCTGACTAACTCCTACAATGAGCAGTTCTTC. This sequence encodes CASSLTNSYNEQFF.

This sequence joins TRBV30 and TRBJ2-3, with D unclear. The CDR3 is made up of 13 amino acids. Per the germline V gene, CDR1 is GTSNPN and CDR2 is SVGIG (reference sequence). The germline V and J ends were trimmed by 3 bases and 3 bases, with 10 bases remaining between them. The CDR3 nucleotides are TGTGCCTGGAGCCCGGTTTCGACAGATACGCAGTATTTT. The encoded protein is CAWSPVSTDTQYF.

This chain uses TRBV6-6 with TRBJ2-1; 7 bases line up with TRBD1. V lost 6 bases to trimming and J lost 6 bases; unmatched junction nucleotides: 2. This CDR3 is built from 12 residues. Germline CDR1 is MNHNY and CDR2 is SVGAGI (reference sequence). Here the CDR3 reads CASSRDSNEQFF. CDR3 nucleotides: TGTGCCAGCAGCCGGGACAGCAATGAGCAGTTCTTC.

This rearrangement joins TRBV5-1 to TRBJ1-4, with unresolved D. Germline assignment: CDR1 SGHRS and CDR2 YFSETQ. Trimming removed 4 bases from V and 1 base from J, with 14 bases in between. CDR3 length: 16 amino acids. CDR3 nucleotide sequence: TGCGCCAGCAGCCCTACAGCCTTCCTAACTAATGAAAAACTGTTTTTT. This gives the protein CASSPTAFLTNEKLFF.

This clone was found a few times. CDR3 amino acids: CASRPQGVRYEQYF. CDR3 bases: TGTGCCAGCAGACCCCAGGGGGTGAGGTACGAGCAGTACTTC. The V and J genes are TRBV28 and TRBJ2-7; TRBD1 matches at 7 bases. Germline V gives CDR1 MDHEN, CDR2 SYDVKM. The junction had 9 bases not matched to a gene; V was cut back by 6 bases and J by 4 bases. The length of the CDR3 is 14 residues. The variable domain in full, with the rest retrieved from reference TRBV28 and TRBJ2-7, is DVKVTQSSRYLVKRTGEKVFLECVQDMDHENMFWYRQDPGLGLRLIYFSYDVKMKEKGDIPEGYSVSREKKERFSLILESASTNQTSMYLCASRPQGVRYEQYFGPGTRLTVT.

V usage is TRBV9 and J usage is TRBJ1-1, with 9 positions matching TRBD1. This CDR3 has 14 residues. V shed 2 bases, J shed 2 bases, and the junction held 1 base outside the gene matches. In germline, CDR1 is SGDLS, CDR2 YYNGEE. The chain's CDR3 is CASSVDRGNTEAFF. The CDR3 DNA is TGTGCCAGCAGCGTGGACAGGGGAAACACTGAAGCTTTCTTT.

The chain joins TRBV5-1 to TRBJ1-6, with 7 bases fitting TRBD1. Germline CDR1 and CDR2: SGHRS and YFSETQ. V lost 7 bases, J lost 6 bases, and 10 bases stayed unmatched. The CDR3 runs 15 residues. This chain's CDR3 is CASRGGTASNSPLHF. CDR3 nucleotides: TGCGCCAGCCGGGGGGGGACAGCTAGTAATTCACCCCTCCACTTT. The full variable domain, in which reference TRBV5-1 and TRBJ1-6 provide the parts outside the CDR3, is KAGVTQTPRYLIKTRGQQVTLSCSPISGHRSVSWYQQTPGQGLQFLFEYFSETQRNKGNFPGRFSGRQFSNSRSEMNVSTLELGDSALYLCASRGGTASNSPLHFGNGTRLTVT.

This clone was detected a few times. The chain recombines TRBV19 with TRBJ2-1, with TRBD2 matching over 11 bases. The CDR3 is made up of 15 amino acids. V trimming: 4 bases; J trimming: 3 bases; junction bases outside the gene matches: 2. The V gene's germline CDR1 is LNHDA and CDR2 SQIVND (reference sequence). The CDR3 spells CASSTSGGNYNEQFF. The CDR3 bases are TGTGCCAGTAGTACTAGCGGGGGGAACTACAATGAGCAGTTCTTC. Full variable domain (remainder filled in from reference TRBV19 and TRBJ2-1): DGGITQSPKYLFRKEGQNVTLSCEQNLNHDAMYWYRQDPGQGLRLIYYSQIVNDFQKGDIAEGYSVSREKKESFPLTVTSAQKNPTAFYLCASSTSGGNYNEQFFGPGTRLTVL.

This clone was seen a few times. The J gene is TRBJ2-3, the V gene TRBV5-1, with 15 bases fitting TRBD2. The CDR3 is 18 residues long. J was trimmed by 2 bases and V by 4 bases; bases with no gene match: 8. CDR1 and CDR2 from the germline V gene are SGHRS and YFSETQ. The CDR3 spells CASSHAGLAGGLTDTQYF. CDR3 nucleotides: TGCGCCAGCAGCCATGCCGGACTAGCGGGAGGGCTCACAGATACGCAGTATTTT.

This sequence joins TRBV7-2 and TRBJ1-1; D is ambiguous. V lost 0 bases and J 0 bases, leaving 11 bases between the germline ends. The CDR3 spans 16 residues. Looked up from germline, CDR1 is SGHTA and CDR2 is FQGNSA. CDR3: CASSLALGSMNTEAFF. DNA for the CDR3: TGTGCCAGCAGCTTAGCGCTGGGGAGCATGAACACTGAAGCTTTCTTT.